This is a list of T cell receptor beta chains from one sample in a study of blood T cell repertoires in COVID-19. The repertoire was sequenced with immunoSEQ multiplex PCR; TCRdb's copy has only in-frame clones and lacks some. Of nearly 250,000 clones in the sample, 86% were seen once. Sequenced: peripheral blood. All receptors derive from a woman older than 75 with COVID-19, enrolled during active disease. CDR3s include the opening cysteine and the closing phenylalanine or tryptophan. A D gene is named only where the DNA matches it firmly. Not every row has a clone size; where given, it reads once, few, many or a size class.

j_call v_call cdr3_length d_call clone_size cdr3_nt cdr3_aa
TRBJ1-5 TRBV2 14 . . TGTGCCAGCAGTCAGGTGTATAGCAATCAGCCCCAGCATTTT CASSQVYSNQPQHF
TRBJ1-5 TRBV6-5 14 . . TGTGCCAGCCTGGAGGGGTGGGGCAATCAGCCCCAGCATTTT CASLEGWGNQPQHF
TRBJ2-7 TRBV6-5 14 . once TGTGCCAGCAGTTACAACTCCTACTCCTACGAGCAGTACTTC CASSYNSYSYEQYF
TRBJ1-2 TRBV9 13 . . TGTGCCAGCAGCGTAGCTGCAGGGTACGGCTACACCTTC CASSVAAGYGYTF
TRBJ2-2 TRBV10-3 15 . . TGTGCCACACCGACGAAAAACAGGGTAAGCGGGGAGCTGTTTTTT CATPTKNRVSGELFF
TRBJ1-5 TRBV11-2 17 . . TGTGCCAGCAGCTCTAGGGGGACGTATCTCTTTGGGCAGCCCCAGCATTTT CASSSRGTYLFGQPQHF
TRBJ1-5 TRBV2 17 . . TGTGCCAGCAGTGACCACCGCCGGATTGGGGCCAATCAGCCCCAGCATTTT CASSDHRRIGANQPQHF
TRBJ1-4 TRBV28 17 TRBD1 . TGTGCCAGCAGTTTCCCTGCAGGGGGCTTAACTAATGAAAAACTGTTTTTT CASSFPAGGLTNEKLFF
TRBJ2-3 TRBV25-1 14 TRBD2 . TGTGCCAGCAGTAGCGGGGGGACCACAGATACGCAGTATTTT CASSSGGTTDTQYF
TRBJ2-7 TRBV28 14 . . TGTGCCAGCAGTTCCCAGGGGTTTCGGGACGAGCAGTACTTC CASSSQGFRDEQYF
TRBJ1-2 TRBV7-3 15 TRBD1 . TGTGCCAGCAGCAACGGGACAGGGGGGACCTATGGCTACACCTTC CASSNGTGGTYGYTF
TRBJ2-3 TRBV29-1 11 . . TGCAGCGTTCCGGTCGCAGATACGCAGTATTTT CSVPVADTQYF
TRBJ1-5 TRBV2 14 . . TGTGCCAGCAGTGAAACAGCTAGCAATCAGCCCCAGCATTTT CASSETASNQPQHF
TRBJ2-6 TRBV6-5 14 . . TGTGCCAGCAGCAGGGACTCTGGGGCCAACGTCCTGACTTTC CASSRDSGANVLTF
TRBJ1-1 TRBV18 13 . . TGTGCCAGCTCACCCCCCGGGTTAACTGAAGCTTTCTTT CASSPPGLTEAFF
TRBJ2-3 TRBV6-5 15 . . TGTGCCAGCAGTTACGGGCAGCAAAACACAGATACGCAGTATTTT CASSYGQQNTDTQYF
TRBJ2-1 TRBV11-3 16 . . TGTGCCAGCAGCCCAAGACGGACACCGGATTACAATGAGCAGTTCTTC CASSPRRTPDYNEQFF
TRBJ2-3 TRBV5-1 18 TRBD2 . TGCGCCAGCAGCCAAGGGACTAGCGGCACCCCTGGCACAGATACGCAGTATTTT CASSQGTSGTPGTDTQYF